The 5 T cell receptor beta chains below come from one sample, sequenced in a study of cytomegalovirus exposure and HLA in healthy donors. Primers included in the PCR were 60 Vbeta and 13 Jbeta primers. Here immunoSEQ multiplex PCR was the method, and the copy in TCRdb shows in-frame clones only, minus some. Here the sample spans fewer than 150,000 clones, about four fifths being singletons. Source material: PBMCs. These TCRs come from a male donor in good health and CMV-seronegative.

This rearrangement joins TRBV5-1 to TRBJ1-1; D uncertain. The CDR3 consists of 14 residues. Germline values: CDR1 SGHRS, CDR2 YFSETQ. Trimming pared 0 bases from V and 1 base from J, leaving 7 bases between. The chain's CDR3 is CASSLEWANTEAFF. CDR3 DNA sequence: TGCGCCAGCAGCTTGGAGTGGGCGAACACTGAAGCTTTCTTT.

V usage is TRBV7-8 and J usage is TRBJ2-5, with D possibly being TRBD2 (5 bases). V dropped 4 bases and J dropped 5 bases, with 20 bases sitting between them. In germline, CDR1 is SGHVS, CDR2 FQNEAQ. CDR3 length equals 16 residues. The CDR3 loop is CASSSSSSWRRETQYF. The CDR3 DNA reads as TGTGCCAGCAGCTCTTCTTCGAGCTGGCGGAGGGAGACCCAGTACTTC.

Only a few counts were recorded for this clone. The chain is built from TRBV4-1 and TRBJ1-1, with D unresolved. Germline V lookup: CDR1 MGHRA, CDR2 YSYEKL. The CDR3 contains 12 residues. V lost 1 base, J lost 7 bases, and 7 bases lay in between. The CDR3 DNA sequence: TGCGCCAGCAGCCAAGTCCCAGGTGAAGCTTTCTTT. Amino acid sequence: CASSQVPGEAFF.

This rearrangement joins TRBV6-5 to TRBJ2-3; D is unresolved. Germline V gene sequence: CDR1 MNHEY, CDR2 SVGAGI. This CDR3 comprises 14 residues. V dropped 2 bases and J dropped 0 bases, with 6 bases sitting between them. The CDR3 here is CASSYQTSTDTQYF. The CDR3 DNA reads TGTGCCAGCAGTTACCAGACTAGCACAGATACGCAGTATTTT.

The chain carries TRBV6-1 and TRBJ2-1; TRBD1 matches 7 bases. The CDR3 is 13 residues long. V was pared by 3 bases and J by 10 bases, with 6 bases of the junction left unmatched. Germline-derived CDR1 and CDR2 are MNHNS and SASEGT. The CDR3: CASSDLRGPEQFF. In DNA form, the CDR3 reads TGTGCCAGCAGTGATCTAAGGGGGCCGGAGCAGTTCTTC.